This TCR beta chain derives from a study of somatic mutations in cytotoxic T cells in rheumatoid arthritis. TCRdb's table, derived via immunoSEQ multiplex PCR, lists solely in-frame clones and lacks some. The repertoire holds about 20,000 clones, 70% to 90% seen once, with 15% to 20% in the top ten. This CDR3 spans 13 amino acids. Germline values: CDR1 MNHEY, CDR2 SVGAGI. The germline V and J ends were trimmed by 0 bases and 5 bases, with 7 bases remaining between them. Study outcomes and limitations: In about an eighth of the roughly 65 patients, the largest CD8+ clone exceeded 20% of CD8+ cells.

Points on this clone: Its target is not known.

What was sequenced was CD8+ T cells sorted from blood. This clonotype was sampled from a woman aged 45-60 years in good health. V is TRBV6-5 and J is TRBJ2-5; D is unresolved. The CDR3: CASSYSRVETQYF. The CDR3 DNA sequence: TGTGCCAGCAGTTACTCGAGAGTGGAGACCCAGTACTTC.